Listed here are 9 T cell receptor beta chains from one sample, sequenced in a study of OX40 agonist ivuxolimab in advanced cancers. The method was immunoSEQ multiplex PCR; TCRdb's version includes in-frame clones alone and lacks a portion of them. This sample has around 140,000 clones; approximately 90% occur once, and the top ten carry 0.95% to 1.4%. The sample in question was CD4+ or CD8+ T cells sorted from blood, obtained in a trial of the OX40 agonist ivuxolimab. These receptors were collected from an adult with an advanced solid tumor such as melanoma, head and neck, liver or kidney cancer.

This clone was detected only once. The V call is TRBV18, the J call TRBJ2-7; D not certain. Per germline, CDR1 KGHSH and CDR2 LQKENI. V was shortened by 3 bases and J by 2 bases, with 11 bases between the two germline ends. CDR3 length: 14 amino acids. CDR3 nucleotide sequence: TGTGCCAGCTCACCTCCCAGTACACCCTACGAGCAGTACTTC. It is translated as CASSPPSTPYEQYF.

This clone was counted a few times. The rearrangement joins TRBV7-2 to TRBJ1-5, with D possibly being TRBD1 (5 bases). The V and J ends lost 2 bases and 6 bases respectively, with 14 bases between them. Germline CDR1 reads SGHTA; CDR2 reads FQGNSA. This CDR3 has 15 amino acids. The CDR3 coding sequence is TGTGCCAGCAGCTTAACCGGGACGTCGGGTCAGCCCCAGCATTTT. Its translation is CASSLTGTSGQPQHF. Based on the CDR3 plus reference TRBV7-2 and TRBJ1-5, the full variable domain is GAGVSQSPSNKVTEKGKDVELRCDPISGHTALYWYRQSLGQGLEFLIYFQGNSAPDKSGLPSDRFSAERTGGSVSTLTIQRTQQEDSAVYLCASSLTGTSGQPQHFGDGTRLSIL.

This rearrangement joins TRBV9 to TRBJ2-2, with D possibly TRBD1 on 6 matching bases. The germline V and J ends were trimmed by 3 bases and 5 bases, with 11 bases remaining between them. Germline values: CDR1 SGDLS, CDR2 YYNGEE. The CDR3 spans 14 residues. The CDR3 is CASSGWTVTGELFF. In DNA, the CDR3 is TGTGCCAGCAGCGGGTGGACAGTAACCGGGGAGCTGTTTTTT.

The V call is TRBV19, the J call TRBJ1-1; D ambiguous. The CDR3 is made up of 13 amino acids. Germline CDR1 reads LNHDA; CDR2 reads SQIVND (reference sequence). Trimming left V 6 bases short and J 1 base short, with 9 bases between. This CDR3 reads CASRTTANTEAFF. CDR3 bases: TGTGCCAGTAGGACCACAGCGAACACTGAAGCTTTCTTT.

V is TRBV19 and J is TRBJ2-1, with 8 bases fitting TRBD2. The CDR3 runs to 16 residues. Trimming at V came to 8 bases and at J to 4 bases, leaving 13 bases not matched to a gene. CDR1 and CDR2 from the germline V gene are LNHDA and SQIVND (reference sequence). The CDR3 reads CASASLGAGVYNEQFF. The CDR3 DNA sequence: TGTGCCAGTGCCTCCCTGGGAGCGGGAGTTTACAATGAGCAGTTCTTC.

V is TRBV4-3 and J is TRBJ1-2, with unresolved D. The CDR3 is made up of 13 amino acids. Trimming shortened V by 5 bases and J by 7 bases, and 14 bases separated the two germline ends. The germline gives CDR1 LGHNA, CDR2 YSLEER. CDR3 DNA: TGCGCCAGCAGCGAAGCCGGAGTCTCTGGCTACACCTTC. Protein product: CASSEAGVSGYTF.

The chain couples TRBV7-8 to TRBJ2-3; the match to TRBD1 covers 11 bases. Germline V CDR1 and CDR2: SGHVS, FQNEAQ. CDR3 length: 16 residues. The V segment lost 5 bases and the J segment 0 bases; nucleotides outside the gene matches: 4. The CDR3 nucleotides read TGTGCCAGCAGCCGGGACAGGGGGGATAGCACAGATACGCAGTATTTT. This translates into CASSRDRGDSTDTQYF.

The rearrangement uses TRBV7-8 and TRBJ1-6; no firm D call. The V gene's germline CDR1 is SGHVS and CDR2 FQNEAQ. The CDR3 consists of 14 residues. The V gene lost 2 bases and the J gene lost 7 bases, with 9 bases spanning the gap. CDR3 protein: CASSLIGENSPLHF. The CDR3, as DNA: TGTGCCAGCAGCTTAATTGGTGAAAATTCACCCCTCCACTTT.

The gene calls are TRBV11-2 and TRBJ1-1; D gene unclear. From germline, CDR1 is SGHAT and CDR2 FQNNGV. Trimming took off 0 bases at V and 6 bases at J, with 14 bases between the two ends. This CDR3 spans 15 amino acids. The CDR3 sequence: CASSLEGDNRSEAFF. CDR3 nucleotide sequence: TGTGCCAGCAGCTTAGAAGGCGATAATCGATCTGAAGCTTTCTTT.